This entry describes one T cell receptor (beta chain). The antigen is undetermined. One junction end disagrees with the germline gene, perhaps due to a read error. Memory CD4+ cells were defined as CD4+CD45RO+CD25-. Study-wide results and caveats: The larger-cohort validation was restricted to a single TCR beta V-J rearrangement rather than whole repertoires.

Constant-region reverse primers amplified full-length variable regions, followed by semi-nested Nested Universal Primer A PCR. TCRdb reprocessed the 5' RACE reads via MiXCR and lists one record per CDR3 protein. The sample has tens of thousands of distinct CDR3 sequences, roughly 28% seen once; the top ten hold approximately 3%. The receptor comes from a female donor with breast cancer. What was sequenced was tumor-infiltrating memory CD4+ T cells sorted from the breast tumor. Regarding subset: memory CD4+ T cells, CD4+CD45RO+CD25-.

As DNA, the CDR3 is TGCGCCAGCAGCTTGGATTTGGGACAGGGCCCCTACATTGAGCAGTTCTTC. Translating it yields CASSLDLGQGPYIEQFF. The V call is TRBV5-1, the J call TRBJ2-1, with 9 bases that match TRBD1. Germline CDR1 and CDR2: SGHRS and YFSETQ. This CDR3 is 17 amino acids long.